The present entry profiles one T cell receptor (beta chain) with its context. Trimming took 4 bases from V and 3 from J, leaving 21 bases between them. Germline V gives CDR1 LGHNA, CDR2 YSLEER. The CDR3 covers 18 residues. TCRdb redid the calling of the 5' RACE reads with MiXCR, one entry per CDR3 protein. The table has around 320,000 distinct CDR3 sequences, less than 25% seen once. The data were obtained in a study of CD8 T cells in ankylosing spondylitis. The chain joins TRBV4-3 to TRBJ2-2; D might be TRBD1 (6 bases). The clonotype comes from a female donor with ankylosing spondylitis or in good health (not recorded which). The specimen sequenced was blood, either unsorted or a sorted T cell fraction (not recorded which). CDR3 bases: TGCGCCAGCAGCCTGGGAGCGGCTGGGACACCCTACACCGGGGAGCTGTTTTTT. Translating it yields CASSLGAAGTPYTGELFF.